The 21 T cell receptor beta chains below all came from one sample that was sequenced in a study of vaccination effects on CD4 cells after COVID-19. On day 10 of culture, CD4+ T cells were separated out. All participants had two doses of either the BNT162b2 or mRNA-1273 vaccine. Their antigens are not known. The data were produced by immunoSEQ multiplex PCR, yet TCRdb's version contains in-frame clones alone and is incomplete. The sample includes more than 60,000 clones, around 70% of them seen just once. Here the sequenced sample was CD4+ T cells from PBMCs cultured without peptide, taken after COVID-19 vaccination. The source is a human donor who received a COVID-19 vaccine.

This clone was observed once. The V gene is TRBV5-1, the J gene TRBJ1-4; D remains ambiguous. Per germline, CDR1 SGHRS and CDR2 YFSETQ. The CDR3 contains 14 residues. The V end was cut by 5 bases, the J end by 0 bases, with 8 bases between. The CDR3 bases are TGCGCCAGCAGGGGCAGTTCAACTAATGAAAAACTGTTTTTT. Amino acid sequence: CASRGSSTNEKLFF.

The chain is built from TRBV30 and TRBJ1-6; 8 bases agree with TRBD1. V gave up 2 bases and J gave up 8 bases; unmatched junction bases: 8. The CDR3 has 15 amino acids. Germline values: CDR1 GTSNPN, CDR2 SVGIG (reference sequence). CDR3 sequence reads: CAWSRQGAWDSPLHF. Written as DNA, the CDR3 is TGTGCCTGGAGTCGCCAGGGGGCATGGGATTCACCCCTCCACTTT.

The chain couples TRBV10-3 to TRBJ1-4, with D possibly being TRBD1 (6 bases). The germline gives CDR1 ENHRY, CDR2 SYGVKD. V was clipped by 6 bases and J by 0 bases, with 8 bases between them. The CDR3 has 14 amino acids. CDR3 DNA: TGTGCCATCAGGGACAGTGCAACTAATGAAAAACTGTTTTTT. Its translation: CAIRDSATNEKLFF.

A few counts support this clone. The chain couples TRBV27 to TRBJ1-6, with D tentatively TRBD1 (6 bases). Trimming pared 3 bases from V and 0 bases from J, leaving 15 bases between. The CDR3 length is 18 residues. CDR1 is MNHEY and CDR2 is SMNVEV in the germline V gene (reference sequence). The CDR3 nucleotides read TGTGCCAGCAGTTTGCAGCCTCAGGGGAGCTCCTATAATTCACCCCTCCACTTT. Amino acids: CASSLQPQGSSYNSPLHF.

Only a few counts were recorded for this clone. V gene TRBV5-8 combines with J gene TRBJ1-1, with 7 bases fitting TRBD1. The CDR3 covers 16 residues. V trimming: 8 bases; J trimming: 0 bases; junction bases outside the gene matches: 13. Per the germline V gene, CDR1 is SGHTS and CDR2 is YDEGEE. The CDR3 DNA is TGTGCCAGTCCTCACCCTCCGGGACAGCTGAACACTGAAGCTTTCTTT. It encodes CASPHPPGQLNTEAFF.

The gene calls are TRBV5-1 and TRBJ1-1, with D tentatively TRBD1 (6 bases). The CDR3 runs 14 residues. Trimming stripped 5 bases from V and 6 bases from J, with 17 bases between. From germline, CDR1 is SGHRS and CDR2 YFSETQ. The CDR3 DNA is TGCGCCAGCAGAATCGAACTGGGGGGGCCTGAAGCTTTCTTT. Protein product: CASRIELGGPEAFF.

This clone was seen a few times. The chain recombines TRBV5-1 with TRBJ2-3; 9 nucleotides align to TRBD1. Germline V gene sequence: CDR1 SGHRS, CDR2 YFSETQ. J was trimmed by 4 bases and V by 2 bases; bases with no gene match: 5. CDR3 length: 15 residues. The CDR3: CASSLEGQGPDTQYF. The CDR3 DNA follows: TGCGCCAGCAGCTTAGAGGGACAGGGTCCAGATACGCAGTATTTT.

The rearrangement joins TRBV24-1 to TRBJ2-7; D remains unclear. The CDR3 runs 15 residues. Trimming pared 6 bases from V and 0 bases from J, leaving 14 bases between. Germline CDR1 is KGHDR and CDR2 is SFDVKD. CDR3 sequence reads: CATSHSRRSSYEQYV. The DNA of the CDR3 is TGTGCCACCAGTCATTCCAGGAGAAGCTCCTACGAGCAGTACGTC.

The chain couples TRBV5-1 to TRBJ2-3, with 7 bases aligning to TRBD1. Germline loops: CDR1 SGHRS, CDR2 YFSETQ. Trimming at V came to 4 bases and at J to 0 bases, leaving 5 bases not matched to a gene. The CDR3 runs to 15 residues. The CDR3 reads CASSPGQTSTDTQYF. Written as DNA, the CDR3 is TGCGCCAGCAGCCCGGGACAGACTAGCACAGATACGCAGTATTTT.

CDR3 nucleotide sequence: TGTGCCTGGAGCCCCTGGAGTGGACAGGGCGGCAATCAGCCCCAGCATTTT. Encoded protein: CAWSPWSGQGGNQPQHF. The rearrangement joins TRBV30 to TRBJ1-5; 8 positions match TRBD1. CDR1 and CDR2 from the germline V gene are GTSNPN and SVGIG (reference sequence). This CDR3 comprises 17 residues. With 3 bases clipped from V and 2 bases from J, the junction kept 12 bases outside the gene matches.

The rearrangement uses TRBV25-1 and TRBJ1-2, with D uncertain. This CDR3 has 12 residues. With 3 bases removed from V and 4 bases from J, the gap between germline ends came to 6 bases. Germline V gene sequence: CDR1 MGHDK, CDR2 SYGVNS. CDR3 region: CASSENLYGYTF. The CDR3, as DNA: TGTGCCAGCAGTGAGAATCTCTATGGCTACACCTTC.

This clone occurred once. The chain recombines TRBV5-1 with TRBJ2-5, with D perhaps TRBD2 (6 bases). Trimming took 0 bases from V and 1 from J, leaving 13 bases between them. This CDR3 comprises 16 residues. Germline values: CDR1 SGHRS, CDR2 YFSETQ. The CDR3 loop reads CASSLDPGGAQETQYF. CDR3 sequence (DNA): TGCGCCAGCAGCTTGGATCCGGGCGGGGCCCAAGAGACCCAGTACTTC. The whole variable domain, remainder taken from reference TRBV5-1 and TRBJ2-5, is KAGVTQTPRYLIKTRGQQVTLSCSPISGHRSVSWYQQTPGQGLQFLFEYFSETQRNKGNFPGRFSGRQFSNSRSEMNVSTLELGDSALYLCASSLDPGGAQETQYFGPGTRLLVL.

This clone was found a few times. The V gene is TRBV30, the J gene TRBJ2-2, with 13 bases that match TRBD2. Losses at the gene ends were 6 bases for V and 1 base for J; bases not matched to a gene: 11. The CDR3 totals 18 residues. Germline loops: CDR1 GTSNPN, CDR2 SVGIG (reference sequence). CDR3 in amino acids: CACTRTSGGAWNTGELFF. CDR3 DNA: TGTGCCTGTACCCGTACTAGCGGGGGGGCCTGGAACACCGGGGAGCTGTTTTTT.

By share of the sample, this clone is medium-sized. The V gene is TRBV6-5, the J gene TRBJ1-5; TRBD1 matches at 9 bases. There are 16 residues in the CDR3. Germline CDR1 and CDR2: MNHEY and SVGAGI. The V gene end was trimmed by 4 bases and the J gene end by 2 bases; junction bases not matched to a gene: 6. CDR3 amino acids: CASSSLGQGGNQPQHF. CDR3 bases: TGTGCCAGCAGTTCGCTGGGACAGGGAGGCAATCAGCCCCAGCATTTT.

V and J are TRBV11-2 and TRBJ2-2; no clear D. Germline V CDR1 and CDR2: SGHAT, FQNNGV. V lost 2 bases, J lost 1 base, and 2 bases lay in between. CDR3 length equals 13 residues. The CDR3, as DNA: TGTGCCAGCAGCTTAAAGAACACCGGGGAGCTGTTTTTT. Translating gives CASSLKNTGELFF.

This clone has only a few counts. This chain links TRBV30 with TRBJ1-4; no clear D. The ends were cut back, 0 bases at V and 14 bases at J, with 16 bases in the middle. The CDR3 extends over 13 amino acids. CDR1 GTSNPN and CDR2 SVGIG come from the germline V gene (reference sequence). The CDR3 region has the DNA TGTGCCTGGAGTGTCGGTATGGGTTTAGGTCTGTTTTTT. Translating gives CAWSVGMGLGLFF.

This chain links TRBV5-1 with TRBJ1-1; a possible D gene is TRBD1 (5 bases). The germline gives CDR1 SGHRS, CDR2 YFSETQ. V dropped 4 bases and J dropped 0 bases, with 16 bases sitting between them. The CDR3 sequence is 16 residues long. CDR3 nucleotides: TGCGCCAGCAGCCCGGCCCCGGGACCGATGAACACTGAAGCTTTCTTT. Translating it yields CASSPAPGPMNTEAFF.

The CDR3 region has the DNA TGTGCCAGCAGCAGATCCGGGACAGGGGGCACAGATACGCAGTATTTT. It yields the protein CASSRSGTGGTDTQYF. The chain joins TRBV6-4 to TRBJ2-3; 10 bases map to TRBD1. The CDR3 contains 16 residues. The trim removed 6 bases at V and 1 base at J, leaving 7 bases unmatched. Germline CDR1 is MRHNA and CDR2 is SNTAGT.

The CDR3 loop reads CASSPRGYNEKLFF. In DNA, the CDR3 is TGCGCCAGCAGCCCCAGGGGATATAATGAAAAACTGTTTTTT. The chain joins TRBV5-1 to TRBJ1-4, with a weak D call TRBD1 (6 bases). The CDR3 consists of 14 residues. Between the trimmed V and J ends, which lost 4 bases and 4 bases, there was a span of 11 bases. Germline assignment: CDR1 SGHRS and CDR2 YFSETQ.

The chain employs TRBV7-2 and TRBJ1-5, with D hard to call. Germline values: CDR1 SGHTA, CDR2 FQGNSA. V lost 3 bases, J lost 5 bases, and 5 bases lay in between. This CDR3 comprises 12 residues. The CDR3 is CASSFEYQPQHF. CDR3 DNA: TGTGCCAGCAGCTTCGAGTATCAGCCCCAGCATTTT.

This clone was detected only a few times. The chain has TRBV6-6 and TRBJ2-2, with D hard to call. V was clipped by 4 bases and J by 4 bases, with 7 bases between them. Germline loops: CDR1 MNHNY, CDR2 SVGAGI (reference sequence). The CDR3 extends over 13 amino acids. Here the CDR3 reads CASSLPGTGELFF. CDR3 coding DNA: TGTGCCAGCAGTTTACCGGGCACCGGGGAGCTGTTTTTT.